This is a list of T cell receptor beta chains from one sample in a study of blood T cell repertoires in COVID-19. Repertoires were generated with immunoSEQ multiplex PCR, while TCRdb's copy carries only in-frame clones and drops some. Of roughly 100,000 clones detected, roughly 90% appear once; the ten largest clones hold 5% to 6.5%. The sequenced sample consisted of peripheral blood. The receptors were gathered from a human donor in a cohort sampled during active COVID-19. The CDR3 runs from the conserved cysteine through the conserved F or W. Fields, in order: D gene, J gene, V gene, clone size, CDR3 DNA, CDR3 protein. The D gene is left open where the match is weak. Size tells how often a clone was seen (once, few, many) or the class of an expanded clone, and some rows leave it out.

>.|TRBJ2-1|TRBV6-5|.
TGTGCCAGCAGCCACAATTTTGGAGGCGATGAGCAGTTCTTC
CASSHNFGGDEQFF
>.|TRBJ2-1|TRBV7-9|.
TGTGCCAGCAGCCCTCGGGCCGACGGGAAGAATGAGCAGTTCTTC
CASSPRADGKNEQFF
>.|TRBJ2-6|TRBV15|.
TGTGCCACCAGCAGAGATCACTCTGGGGCCAACGTCCTGACTTTC
CATSRDHSGANVLTF
>.|TRBJ1-5|TRBV4-1|.
TGCGCCAGCACCGACAGGATTTATAGCAATCAGCCCCAGCATTTT
CASTDRIYSNQPQHF
>TRBD1|TRBJ2-1|TRBV9|.
TGTGCCAGCAGCCCAAGACAGGGACCCTACAATGAGCAGTTCTTC
CASSPRQGPYNEQFF
>.|TRBJ1-4|TRBV30|.
TGTGCCTGGAGCACCGAGAATGAAAAACTGTTTTTT
CAWSTENEKLFF
>.|TRBJ2-7|TRBV6-5|.
TGTGCCAGCAGTACGGGTCACTTGCTAGCCGAGCAGTACTTC
CASSTGHLLAEQYF
>TRBD2|TRBJ2-1|TRBV29-1|.
TGCAGCGTTGCTTCTCCCAGCGGGGACTACAATGAGCAGTTCTTC
CSVASPSGDYNEQFF
>.|TRBJ2-7|TRBV10-2|.
TGCGCTAAAGACACCACAGGGTGTGGTCCCTTC
CAKDTTGCGPF
>TRBD2|TRBJ2-3|TRBV7-2|.
TGTGCCAGCAGCCCCTTGGTAGCGGGGATCACAGATACGCAGTATTTT
CASSPLVAGITDTQYF
>.|TRBJ1-6|TRBV6-4|.
TGTGCCAGCAGTGAGGACAGTTCACCCCTCCACTTT
CASSEDSSPLHF
>TRBD2|TRBJ2-7|TRBV9|.
TGTGCCAGCAGTATTACTAGCGGGAGCTACGAGCAGTACTTC
CASSITSGSYEQYF
>.|TRBJ1-1|TRBV5-6|.
TGTGCCAGCAGCCTGTTTCGGAGCAGGGTCACTGAAGCTTTCTTT
CASSLFRSRVTEAFF
>.|TRBJ2-2|TRBV19|.
TGTGCCAGTAGTATAGGGCAGGGGCGAACTACCGGGGAGCTGTTTTTT
CASSIGQGRTTGELFF
>.|TRBJ2-1|TRBV7-9|once
TGTGCCAGCAGCTTGGCGACAGGAGAGCAGTTCTTC
CASSLATGEQFF